Detailed here is one TCR beta chain. The record originates from a study of blood T cell repertoires in COVID-19. Clones were sequenced by immunoSEQ multiplex PCR, and TCRdb holds only the in-frame ones, with some missing. The table lists 150,000 to 200,000 clones, approximately 80% of them singletons. This CDR3 has 15 amino acids. Trimming took 4 bases from V and 8 from J; bases not matched to a gene: 9. Germline V lookup: CDR1 SNHLY, CDR2 FYNNEI. This sequence joins TRBV2 and TRBJ1-4, with TRBD1 identical over 8 bases. This TCR came from a woman in her 40s with COVID-19, enrolled during active disease. Sample: peripheral blood. The CDR3 DNA follows: TGTGCCAGCAGTGCGGACACAGGGGGGGGAGAAAAACTGTTTTTT. Protein sequence: CASSADTGGGEKLFF.